Below, one T cell receptor beta chain is given with its context. Its antigen is not known. TCRdb's table, derived via immunoSEQ multiplex PCR, lists solely in-frame clones and lacks some. The data show tens of thousands of clones, about 88% seen once. This specimen belongs to a study of T cells in localized non-small cell lung cancer. Findings and caveats of the study: Elevated blood T cell density was associated with longer overall survival. Adjacent lung tissue had a median about 50 of the top 100 clones found in the tumor.

Germline loops: CDR1 MDHEN, CDR2 SYDVKM. Trimming removed 2 bases at V and 0 bases at J, with 20 bases between. The CDR3 loop spans 20 amino acids. This material consisted of peripheral blood, taken before any cancer treatment. The gene calls are TRBV28 and TRBJ2-6; TRBD2 might be the D (5 bases). The receptor's source is a female donor of 60 years or more with stage I squamous cell lung carcinoma. CDR3 sequence: CASSLETEGSFLSGANVLTF. The CDR3 DNA follows: TGTGCCAGCAGTTTAGAAACAGAGGGTTCCTTTCTCTCTGGGGCCAACGTCCTGACTTTC.